This passage covers 13 T cell receptor beta chains from one sample sequenced in a study of vaccination and CD4 T cells after COVID-19 (dated 2022 in TCRdb). Reading the label with the study, this specimen's treatment or condition is: approximately 11-day PBMC culture with coronavirus spike peptide pools or control peptides (ViraFEST assay). CD4+ T cells from unexposed donors were collected before the COVID-19 pandemic (2011-2018). Receptor amplification or capture employed PCR. Instrument on record: Illumina iSeq 100. DNA from cultured CD4+ T cells underwent TCR sequencing with the Oncomine TCR Beta short-read assay at the Johns Hopkins FTIC core. The QIAamp micro DNA kit was used to extract genomic DNA from the cultured CD4+ T cells. TCRdb trimmed public reads at Q25 via fastp, called clones via MiXCR and kept in-frame beta chains. All rows with the same CDR3 protein become a single entry with the most common DNA and genes. Within this sample are more than 8,500 distinct CDR3 sequences, with 30% to 40% of them counted one time only. The top ten clonotypes cover more than 20% of the sample.

The antigens of these receptors remain unknown. The sample consisted of CD4+ T cells from blood, cultured in vitro. The receptors come from a human donor in good health.

The chain combines TRBV7-2 with TRBJ1-2; no firm D call. Per the germline V gene, CDR1 is SGHTA and CDR2 is FQGNSA. The CDR3 covers 14 residues. Between the trimmed V and J ends, which lost 5 bases and 3 bases, there was a span of 13 bases. DNA of the CDR3: TGTGCCAGCAGCCATCCCCTAATTGACTATGGCTACACCTTC. Translation gives CASSHPLIDYGYTF.

In this sample, this clonotype turned up a few times. J is TRBJ2-7 and V is TRBV7-8, with a weak D call TRBD2 (6 bases). Germline CDR1 SGHVS, CDR2 FQNEAQ. V was pared by 6 bases and J by 6 bases, with 18 bases between. The CDR3 loop spans 14 amino acids. CDR3 residues: CASRSGRGTSEQYF. The CDR3 nucleotides read TGTGCCAGCAGGTCGGGGCGGGGTACTTCCGAGCAGTACTTC.

The chain uses TRBV2 and TRBJ2-1; the D is unclear. CDR3 length: 11 residues. The V and J ends lost 3 bases and 3 bases respectively, with 0 bases between them. Germline V gives CDR1 SNHLY, CDR2 FYNNEI. CDR3 protein: CASSDYNEQFF. The CDR3 DNA is TGTGCCAGCAGTGACTACAATGAGCAGTTCTTC.

The rearrangement uses TRBV27 and TRBJ2-6, with a possible D match to TRBD2 (5 bases). V was trimmed by 2 bases and J by 6 bases, leaving 11 bases between them. Per germline, CDR1 MNHEY and CDR2 SMNVEV (reference sequence). This CDR3 comprises 15 residues. The CDR3 region has the DNA TGTGCCAGCAGTTTAGCGGGCCTCGAGGCCAACGTCCTGACTTTC. Translating gives CASSLAGLEANVLTF. The variable domain in full, with the rest retrieved from reference TRBV27 and TRBJ2-6, is EAQVTQNPRYLITVTGKKLTVTCSQNMNHEYMSWYRQDPGLGLRQIYYSMNVEVTDKGDVPEGYKVSRKEKRNFPLILESPSPNQTSLYFCASSLAGLEANVLTFGAGSRLTVL.

The genes are TRBV24-1 and TRBJ2-1; 7 bases match TRBD2. The CDR3 has 15 residues. Losses at the gene ends were 7 bases for V and 2 bases for J; bases not matched to a gene: 7. Germline V gene data show CDR1 as KGHDR and CDR2 as SFDVKD. CDR3 bases: TGTGCCACCAGCACCGGGACTACTACCTACAATGAGCAGTTCTTC. This codes for CATSTGTTTYNEQFF.

This clonotype appeared a few times. The chain recombines TRBV19 with TRBJ1-6, with D uncertain. This CDR3 spans 13 amino acids. Germline CDR1 and CDR2: LNHDA and SQIVND (reference sequence). V lost 9 bases and J lost 5, with 11 bases in between. The CDR3 reads CASRSWNNSPLHF. CDR3 coding DNA: TGTGCCAGCCGCAGCTGGAATAATTCACCCCTCCACTTT.

This clonotype ranks as medium-sized. The chain employs TRBV7-2 and TRBJ1-5; the match to TRBD1 covers 10 bases. In germline, CDR1 is SGHTA, CDR2 FQGNSA. Trimming at V came to 5 bases and at J to 6 bases, leaving 1 base not matched to a gene. The CDR3 is made up of 13 amino acids. CDR3: CASSRDRGQPQHF. DNA for the CDR3: TGTGCCAGCAGCCGGGACAGGGGTCAGCCCCAGCATTTT. The whole variable domain, filled in from reference TRBV7-2 and TRBJ1-5, reads GAGVSQSPSNKVTEKGKDVELRCDPISGHTALYWYRQSLGQGLEFLIYFQGNSAPDKSGLPSDRFSAERTGGSVSTLTIQRTQQEDSAVYLCASSRDRGQPQHFGDGTRLSIL.

Worth noting for this clonotype: One end of the junction does not line up with germline, which may come from a read error. The chain uses TRBV20-1 and TRBJ2-5, with 8 bases matching TRBD2. The CDR3 spans 14 residues. Germline assignment: CDR1 DFQATT and CDR2 SNEGSKA (reference sequence). The CDR3 reads CCAPLKIAGETQYF. Written as DNA, the CDR3 is TGCTGTGCGCCCCTAAAAATAGCGGGGGAGACCCAGTACTTC.

The V and J genes are TRBV2 and TRBJ2-2; D ambiguous. CDR3 length: 16 residues. The germline V gene has CDR1 SNHLY and CDR2 FYNNEI. V dropped 6 bases and J dropped 0 bases, with 14 bases sitting between them. CDR3 region: CASSQSGVSNTGELFF. CDR3 nucleotide sequence: TGTGCCAGCAGCCAGAGTGGGGTTTCGAACACCGGGGAGCTGTTTTTT.

This clonotype has more than one count but fewer than ten. The chain joins TRBV20-1 to TRBJ1-5, with a tentative D call TRBD1 (6 bases). The CDR3 loop spans 13 amino acids. With 3 bases removed from V and 3 bases from J, the gap between germline ends came to 9 bases. In germline, CDR1 is DFQATT, CDR2 SNEGSKA (reference sequence). The CDR3 coding sequence is TGCAGTGCTAGCGGACAGAACAATCAGCCCCAGCATTTT. Amino acid sequence: CSASGQNNQPQHF.

This clonotype has more than one count but fewer than ten. The chain has TRBV2 and TRBJ1-5; D is undetermined. The CDR3 has 14 amino acids. Trimming shortened V by 1 base and J by 4 bases, and 8 bases separated the two germline ends. Germline CDR1 SNHLY, CDR2 FYNNEI. The CDR3 reads CASSEVGGNQPQHF. The CDR3 DNA reads TGTGCCAGCAGTGAAGTTGGAGGGAATCAGCCCCAGCATTTT.

The rearrangement joins TRBV11-3 to TRBJ2-3, with D unclear. CDR3 length: 13 amino acids. The ends were cut back, 4 bases at V and 6 bases at J, with 11 bases in the middle. Germline V gene sequence: CDR1 SGHNT, CDR2 YENEEA. CDR3 DNA: TGTGCCAGCAGCTCTGCAGGTGCCGATACGCAGTATTTT. Translating it yields CASSSAGADTQYF. The whole variable domain, filled in from reference TRBV11-3 and TRBJ2-3, reads EAGVVQSPRYKIIEKKQPVAFWCNPISGHNTLYWYLQNLGQGPELLIRYENEEAVDDSQLPKDRFSAERLKGVDSTLKIQPAELGDSAVYLCASSSAGADTQYFGPGTRLTVL.

The genes are TRBV27 and TRBJ1-2; 7 bases match TRBD1. Unmatched junction bases numbered 11, after V lost 7 bases and J lost 3 bases. The V gene's germline CDR1 is MNHEY and CDR2 SMNVEV (reference sequence). The CDR3 contains 15 residues. CDR3 protein: CASTLVAGGDYGYTF. CDR3 DNA: TGTGCCAGCACTTTGGTAGCAGGGGGGGACTATGGCTACACCTTC.